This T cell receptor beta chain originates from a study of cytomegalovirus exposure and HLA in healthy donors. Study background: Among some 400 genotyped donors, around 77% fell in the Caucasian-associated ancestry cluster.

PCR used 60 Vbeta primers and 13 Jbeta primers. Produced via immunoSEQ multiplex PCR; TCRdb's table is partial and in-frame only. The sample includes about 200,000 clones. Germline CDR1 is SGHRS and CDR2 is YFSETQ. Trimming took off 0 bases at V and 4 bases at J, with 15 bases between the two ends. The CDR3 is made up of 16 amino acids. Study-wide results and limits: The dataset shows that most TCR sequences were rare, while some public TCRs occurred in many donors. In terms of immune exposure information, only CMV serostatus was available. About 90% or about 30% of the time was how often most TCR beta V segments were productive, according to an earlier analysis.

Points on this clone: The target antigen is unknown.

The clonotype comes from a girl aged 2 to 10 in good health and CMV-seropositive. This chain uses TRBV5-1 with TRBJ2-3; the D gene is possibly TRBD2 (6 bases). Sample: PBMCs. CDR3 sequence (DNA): TGCGCCAGCAGCTTGGGCGGGACCATGGATTCAGATACGCAGTATTTT. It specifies CASSLGGTMDSDTQYF.